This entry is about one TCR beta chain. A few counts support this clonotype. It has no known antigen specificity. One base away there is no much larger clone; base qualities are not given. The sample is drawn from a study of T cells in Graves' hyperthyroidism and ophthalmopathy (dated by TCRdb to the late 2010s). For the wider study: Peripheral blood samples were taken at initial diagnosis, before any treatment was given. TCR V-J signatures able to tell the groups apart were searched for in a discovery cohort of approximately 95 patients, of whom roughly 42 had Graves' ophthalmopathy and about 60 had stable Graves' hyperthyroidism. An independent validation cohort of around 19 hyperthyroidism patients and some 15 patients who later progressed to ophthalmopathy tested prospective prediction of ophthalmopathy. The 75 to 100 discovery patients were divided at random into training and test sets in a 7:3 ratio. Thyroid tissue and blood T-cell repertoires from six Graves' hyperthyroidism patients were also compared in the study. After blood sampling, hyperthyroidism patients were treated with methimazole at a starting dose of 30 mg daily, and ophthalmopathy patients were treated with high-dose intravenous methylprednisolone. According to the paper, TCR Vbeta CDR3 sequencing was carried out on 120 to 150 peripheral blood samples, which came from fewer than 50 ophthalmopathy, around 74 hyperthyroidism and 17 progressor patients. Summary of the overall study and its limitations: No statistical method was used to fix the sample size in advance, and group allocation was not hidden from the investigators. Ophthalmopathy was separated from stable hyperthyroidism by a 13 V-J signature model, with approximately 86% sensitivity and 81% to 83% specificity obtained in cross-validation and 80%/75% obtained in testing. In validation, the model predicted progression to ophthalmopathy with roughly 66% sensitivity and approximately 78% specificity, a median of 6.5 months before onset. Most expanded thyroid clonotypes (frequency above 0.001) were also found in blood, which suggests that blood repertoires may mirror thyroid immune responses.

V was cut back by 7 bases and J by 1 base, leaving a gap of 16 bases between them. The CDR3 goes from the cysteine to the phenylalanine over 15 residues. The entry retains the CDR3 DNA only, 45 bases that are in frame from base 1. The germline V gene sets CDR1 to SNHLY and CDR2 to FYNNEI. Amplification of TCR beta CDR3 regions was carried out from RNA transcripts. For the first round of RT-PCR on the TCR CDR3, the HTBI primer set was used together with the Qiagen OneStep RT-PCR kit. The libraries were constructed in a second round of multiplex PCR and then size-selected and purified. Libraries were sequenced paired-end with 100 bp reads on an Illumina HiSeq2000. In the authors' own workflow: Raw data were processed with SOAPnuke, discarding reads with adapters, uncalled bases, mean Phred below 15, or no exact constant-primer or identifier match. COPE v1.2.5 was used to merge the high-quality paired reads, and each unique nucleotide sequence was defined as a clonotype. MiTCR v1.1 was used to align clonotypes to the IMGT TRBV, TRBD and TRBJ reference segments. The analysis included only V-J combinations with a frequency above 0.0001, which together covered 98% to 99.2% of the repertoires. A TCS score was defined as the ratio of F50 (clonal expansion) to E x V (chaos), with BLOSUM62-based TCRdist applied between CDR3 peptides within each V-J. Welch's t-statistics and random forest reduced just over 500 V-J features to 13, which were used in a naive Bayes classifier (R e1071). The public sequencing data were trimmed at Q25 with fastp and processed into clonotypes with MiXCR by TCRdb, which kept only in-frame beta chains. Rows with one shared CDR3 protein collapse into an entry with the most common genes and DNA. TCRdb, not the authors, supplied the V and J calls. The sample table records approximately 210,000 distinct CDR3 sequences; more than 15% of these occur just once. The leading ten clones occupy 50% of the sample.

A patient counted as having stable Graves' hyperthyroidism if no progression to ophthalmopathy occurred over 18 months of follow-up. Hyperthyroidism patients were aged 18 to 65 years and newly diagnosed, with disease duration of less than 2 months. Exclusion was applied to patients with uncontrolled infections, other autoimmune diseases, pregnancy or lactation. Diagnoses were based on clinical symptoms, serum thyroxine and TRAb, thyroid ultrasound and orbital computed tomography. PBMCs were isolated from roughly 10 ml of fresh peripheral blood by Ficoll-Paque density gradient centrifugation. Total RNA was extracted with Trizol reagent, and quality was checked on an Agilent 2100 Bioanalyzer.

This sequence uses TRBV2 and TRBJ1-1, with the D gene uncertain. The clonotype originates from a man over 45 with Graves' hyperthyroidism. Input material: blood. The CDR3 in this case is CASNVGGAQNTEAFF. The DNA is TGTGCCAGCAACGTGGGAGGAGCCCAGAACACTGAAGCTTTCTTT.